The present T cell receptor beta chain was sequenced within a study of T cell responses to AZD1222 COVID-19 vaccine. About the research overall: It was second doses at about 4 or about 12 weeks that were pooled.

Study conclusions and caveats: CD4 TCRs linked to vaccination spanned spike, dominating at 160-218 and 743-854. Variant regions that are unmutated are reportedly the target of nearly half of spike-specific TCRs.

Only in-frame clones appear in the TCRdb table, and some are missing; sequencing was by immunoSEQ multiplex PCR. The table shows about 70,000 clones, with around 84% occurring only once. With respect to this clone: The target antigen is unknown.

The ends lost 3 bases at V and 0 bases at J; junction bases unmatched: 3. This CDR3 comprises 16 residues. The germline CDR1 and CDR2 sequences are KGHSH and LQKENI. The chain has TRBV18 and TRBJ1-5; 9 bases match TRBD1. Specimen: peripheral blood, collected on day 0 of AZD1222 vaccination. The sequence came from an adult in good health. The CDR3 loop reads CASSPSGQGSNQPQHF. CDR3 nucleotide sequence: TGTGCCAGCTCACCGTCGGGACAGGGTAGCAATCAGCCCCAGCATTTT.